Each of the 20 T cell receptor beta chains below was sequenced from the same sample in a study of cytomegalovirus exposure and HLA in healthy donors. The PCR used 60 Vbeta and 13 Jbeta primers. Assay used: immunoSEQ multiplex PCR; TCRdb lists only in-frame clones, some missing. The repertoire has 97,000 or so clones, approximately 71% of them found once; the top ten carry roughly 9.1%. Sequenced input: PBMCs. The receptor set was obtained from a male donor in good health and CMV-seropositive.

The chain carries TRBV5-1 and TRBJ2-3; 8 bases match TRBD2. V shed 0 bases and J 5 bases; nucleotides not matched to a gene: 2. Germline V gene lookup returns CDR1 SGHRS and CDR2 YFSETQ. The CDR3 loop spans 14 amino acids. The CDR3 sequence is CASSLGLAGDTQYF. In nucleotides, the CDR3 is TGCGCCAGCAGCTTGGGCCTAGCGGGAGATACGCAGTATTTT.

The chain has TRBV15 and TRBJ1-2; no definite D call. CDR3 length: 15 amino acids. CDR1 is LNHNV, CDR2 YYDKDF, per germline (reference sequence). Trimming took off 0 bases at V and 4 bases at J, with 12 bases between the two ends. CDR3 nucleotide sequence: TGTGCCACCAGCAGAGATCAGGAGGCGATCTATGGCTACACCTTC. This encodes CATSRDQEAIYGYTF.

The sample holds one count of this clone. The V call is TRBV7-2, the J call TRBJ1-4; D perhaps matches TRBD1 (5 bases). The CDR3 has 19 residues. From germline, CDR1 is SGHTA and CDR2 FQGNSA. V lost 5 bases, J lost 4 bases, and 26 bases lay in between. CDR3 region: CASSPFLFRRGVSNEKLFF. The CDR3 DNA is TGTGCCAGCAGCCCGTTCCTTTTCCGCCGGGGGGTCAGTAATGAAAAACTGTTTTTT.

This clone has a single count. J is TRBJ2-5 and V is TRBV7-2; weak D call: TRBD2 (6 bases). Per the germline V gene, CDR1 is SGHTA and CDR2 is FQGNSA. The CDR3 consists of 13 residues. Trimming took off 3 bases at V and 5 bases at J, with 10 bases between the two ends. As DNA, the CDR3 is TGTGCCAGCAGCTTTATGGGAGGTGAGACCCAGTACTTC. Amino acid sequence: CASSFMGGETQYF.

This chain uses TRBV11-2 with TRBJ1-1, with TRBD1 as a possible D gene (5 bases). Germline assignment: CDR1 SGHAT and CDR2 FQNNGV. Trimming shortened V by 4 bases and J by 3 bases, and 21 bases separated the two germline ends. The CDR3 has 17 residues. The CDR3 protein is CASSSARRLGGDTEAFF. The CDR3 DNA follows: TGTGCCAGCAGCTCAGCCCGTCGACTCGGAGGGGACACTGAAGCTTTCTTT.

This clone turned up a few times. The chain is built from TRBV11-3 and TRBJ1-1; no reliable D call. Germline values: CDR1 SGHNT, CDR2 YENEEA. Between the trimmed V and J ends, which lost 5 bases and 5 bases, there was a span of 12 bases. CDR3 length: 13 amino acids. The CDR3 bases are TGTGCCAGCAGCCCTTCCGGGGAAACTGAAGCTTTCTTT. This gives the protein CASSPSGETEAFF.

The chain joins TRBV9 to TRBJ2-7; 10 positions match TRBD1. The CDR3 contains 16 residues. The V segment lost 0 bases and the J segment 3 bases; nucleotides outside the gene matches: 6. Germline V gene data show CDR1 as SGDLS and CDR2 as YYNGEE. CDR3 amino acids: CASSVGADRGIYEQYF. CDR3 DNA: TGTGCCAGCAGCGTAGGGGCGGACAGGGGGATCTACGAGCAGTACTTC.

This clone was seen a few times. The V gene is TRBV6-1, the J gene TRBJ1-4, with D maybe TRBD1 (6 bases). V dropped 2 bases and J dropped 5 bases, with 18 bases sitting between them. Germline V lookup: CDR1 MNHNS, CDR2 SASEGT. This CDR3 is built from 17 residues. The CDR3 DNA reads TGTGCCAGCAGTGAAAGACGCCGGGGAGGGACAAATGAAAAACTGTTTTTT. It is translated as CASSERRRGGTNEKLFF.

The rearrangement uses TRBV30 and TRBJ1-2; D unclear. V was clipped by 2 bases and J by 0 bases, with 7 bases between them. There are 13 residues in the CDR3. CDR1 and CDR2 from the germline V gene are GTSNPN and SVGIG (reference sequence). DNA for the CDR3: TGTGCCTGGAGTCCGGGAGCTAACTATGGCTACACCTTC. It encodes CAWSPGANYGYTF.

The rearrangement links TRBV19 to TRBJ1-2; D perhaps matches TRBD1 (5 bases). The germline CDR1 and CDR2 sequences are LNHDA and SQIVND (reference sequence). This CDR3 spans 14 amino acids. The V end was cut by 7 bases, the J end by 2 bases, with 14 bases between. The CDR3 loop reads CASTPGRGNYGYTF. The DNA for the CDR3 is TGTGCCAGTACCCCGGGGCGGGGCAACTATGGCTACACCTTC.

As for this clone: One junction end does not reproduce the germline sequence, and a read error may be involved. J is TRBJ2-7 and V is TRBV7-9; D is perhaps TRBD2 (6 bases). CDR3 length equals 12 residues. The V gene's germline CDR1 is SEHNR and CDR2 FQNEAQ (reference sequence). The CDR3 loop reads CSSSLWGGEQYF. The CDR3 DNA is TGTTCCAGCAGCCTTTGGGGAGGCGAGCAGTACTTC.

J is TRBJ2-5 and V is TRBV27; the match to TRBD1 covers 8 bases. The V segment lost 5 bases and the J segment 4 bases; nucleotides outside the gene matches: 6. Germline assignment: CDR1 MNHEY and CDR2 SMNVEV (reference sequence). The CDR3 sequence is 14 residues long. The CDR3 nucleotides are TGTGCCAGCAGTCTTCGGACAGGGAGAGAGACCCAGTACTTC. Encoded protein: CASSLRTGRETQYF.

V and J are TRBV6-5 and TRBJ2-5, with 11 bases identical to TRBD2. The J call may be wrong; the DNA end is better matched by TRBJ2-7. This CDR3 is built from 15 residues. Germline V gives CDR1 MNHEY, CDR2 SVGAGI. CDR3 nucleotides: TGTGCCAGCAGCCGGGGACTAGCGGACTCCTACGAGCAGTACTTC. The encoded protein is CASSRGLADSYEQYF.

This rearrangement joins TRBV27 to TRBJ2-7; 8 bases match TRBD1. The CDR3 sequence is 13 residues long. The junction had 7 bases not matched to a gene; V was cut back by 6 bases and J by 6 bases. CDR1 is MNHEY and CDR2 is SMNVEV in the germline V gene (reference sequence). The CDR3 loop reads CASSLDRDGEQYF. In DNA, the CDR3 is TGTGCCAGCAGCCTGGACAGGGATGGCGAGCAGTACTTC.

This CDR3 reads CATTGGASYGYTF. DNA of the CDR3: TGTGCCACCACAGGGGGCGCAAGCTATGGCTACACCTTC. The genes are TRBV27 and TRBJ1-2; 9 bases agree with TRBD1. J lost 4 bases, V lost 10 bases, and 7 bases had no gene match. This CDR3 is built from 13 residues. Germline loops: CDR1 MNHEY, CDR2 SMNVEV (reference sequence).

The J gene is TRBJ1-2, the V gene TRBV4-1; TRBD1 agrees at 7 bases. The CDR3 sequence is 15 residues long. Per germline, CDR1 MGHRA and CDR2 YSYEKL. J lost 0 bases, V lost 1 base, and 2 bases had no gene match. The CDR3 nucleotides are TGCGCCAGCAGCCAAGGACAGGGTACTAACTATGGCTACACCTTC. This gives the protein CASSQGQGTNYGYTF.

The chain carries TRBV14 and TRBJ1-1; D is undetermined. The CDR3 spans 14 residues. Germline V CDR1 and CDR2: SGHDN, FVKESK. With 5 bases removed from V and 0 bases from J, the gap between germline ends came to 10 bases. The CDR3, as DNA: TGTGCCAGCAGCGTTCGGGAGATGAACACTGAAGCTTTCTTT. This gives the protein CASSVREMNTEAFF.

The chain is built from TRBV5-1 and TRBJ2-1, with 8 positions matching TRBD2. Germline V gives CDR1 SGHRS, CDR2 YFSETQ. The CDR3 spans 15 residues. V was clipped by 4 bases and J by 8 bases; unmatched bases: 11. The CDR3 loop is CASSRGGQQSDEQFF. In DNA, the CDR3 is TGCGCCAGCAGCCGGGGGGGACAACAGAGCGATGAGCAGTTCTTC.

This clone appeared a single time. The J gene is TRBJ2-3, the V gene TRBV13, with 7 bases aligning to TRBD1. With 1 base clipped from V and 3 bases from J, the junction kept 4 bases outside the gene matches. The germline CDR1 and CDR2 sequences are PRHDT and FYEKMQ (reference sequence). There are 15 residues in the CDR3. The CDR3 loop is CASSLEGALTDTQYF. DNA of the CDR3: TGTGCCAGCAGCTTAGAGGGGGCGCTGACAGATACGCAGTATTTT.

The V and J genes are TRBV11-2 and TRBJ2-2; weak D call: TRBD2 (5 bases). The length of the CDR3 is 15 residues. V was trimmed by 6 bases and J by 0 bases, leaving 11 bases between them. Per germline, CDR1 SGHAT and CDR2 FQNNGV. The CDR3 sequence: CASRGGLANTGELFF. CDR3 DNA sequence: TGTGCCAGCAGAGGAGGCCTCGCGAACACCGGGGAGCTGTTTTTT. Looking up the rest from reference TRBV11-2 and TRBJ2-2 gives the full variable domain: EAGVAQSPRYKIIEKRQSVAFWCNPISGHATLYWYQQILGQGPKLLIQFQNNGVVDDSQLPKDRFSAERLKGVDSTLKIQPAKLEDSAVYLCASRGGLANTGELFFGEGSRLTVL.